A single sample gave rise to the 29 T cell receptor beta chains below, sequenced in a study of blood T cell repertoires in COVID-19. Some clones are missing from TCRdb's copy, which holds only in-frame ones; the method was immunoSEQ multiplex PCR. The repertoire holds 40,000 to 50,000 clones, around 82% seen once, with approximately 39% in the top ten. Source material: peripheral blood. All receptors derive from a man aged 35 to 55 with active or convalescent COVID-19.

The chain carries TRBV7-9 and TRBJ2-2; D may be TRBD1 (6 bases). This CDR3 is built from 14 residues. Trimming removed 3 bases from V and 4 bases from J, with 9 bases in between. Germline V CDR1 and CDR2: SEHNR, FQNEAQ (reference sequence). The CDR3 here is CASSFGQPTGELFF. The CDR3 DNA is TGTGCCAGCAGCTTCGGACAGCCCACCGGGGAGCTGTTTTTT.

The CDR3 region is CATTTGGRFGNTIYF. Here the CDR3 DNA reads TGTGCCACCACGACAGGGGGCCGGTTCGGAAACACCATATATTTT. The gene calls are TRBV28 and TRBJ1-3, with 10 bases matching TRBD1. The V gene's germline CDR1 is MDHEN and CDR2 SYDVKM. The CDR3 is made up of 15 amino acids. With V trimmed by 10 bases and J by 4 bases, 10 bases remained unmatched.

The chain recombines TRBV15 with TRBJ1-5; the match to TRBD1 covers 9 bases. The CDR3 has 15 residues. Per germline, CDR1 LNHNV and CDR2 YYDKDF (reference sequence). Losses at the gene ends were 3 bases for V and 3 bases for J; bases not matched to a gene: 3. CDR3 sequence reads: CATSRGQGANQPQHF. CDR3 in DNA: TGTGCCACCAGCAGGGGACAGGGTGCCAATCAGCCCCAGCATTTT.

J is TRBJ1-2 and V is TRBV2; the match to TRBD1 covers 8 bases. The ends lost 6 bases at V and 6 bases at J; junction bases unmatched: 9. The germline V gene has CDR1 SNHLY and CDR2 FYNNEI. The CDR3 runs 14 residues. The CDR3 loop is CASRRGQGVDGYTF. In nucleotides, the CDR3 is TGTGCCAGCAGGAGAGGACAGGGTGTCGATGGCTACACCTTC.

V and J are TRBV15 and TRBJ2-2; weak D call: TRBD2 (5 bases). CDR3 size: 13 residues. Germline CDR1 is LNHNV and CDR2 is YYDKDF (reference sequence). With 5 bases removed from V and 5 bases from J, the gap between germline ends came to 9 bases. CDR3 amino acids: CATSLGGTGELFF. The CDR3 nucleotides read TGTGCCACCAGCCTGGGCGGGACCGGGGAGCTGTTTTTT. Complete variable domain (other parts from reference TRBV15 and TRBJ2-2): DAMVIQNPRYQVTQFGKPVTLSCSQTLNHNVMYWYQQKSSQAPKLLFHYYDKDFNNEADTPDNFQSRRPNTSFCFLDIRSPGLGDTAMYLCATSLGGTGELFFGEGSRLTVL.

The CDR3 bases are TGTGCCAGTAGCCCCGGGACAGGGGAAAATCAGCCCCAGCATTTT. As protein: CASSPGTGENQPQHF. This chain joins TRBV19 and TRBJ1-5, with TRBD1 matching over 10 bases. Per germline, CDR1 LNHDA and CDR2 SQIVND (reference sequence). The CDR3 contains 15 residues. The V and J ends lost 6 bases and 4 bases, in that order; junction bases with no gene match: 6.

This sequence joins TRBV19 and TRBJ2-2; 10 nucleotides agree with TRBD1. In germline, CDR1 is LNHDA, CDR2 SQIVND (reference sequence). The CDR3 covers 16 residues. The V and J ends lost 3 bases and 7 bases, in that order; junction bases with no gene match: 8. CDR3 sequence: CASSIGQGVSSGELFF. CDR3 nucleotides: TGTGCCAGTAGTATCGGACAGGGGGTTTCCAGCGGGGAGCTGTTTTTT. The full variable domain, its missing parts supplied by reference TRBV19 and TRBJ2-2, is DGGITQSPKYLFRKEGQNVTLSCEQNLNHDAMYWYRQDPGQGLRLIYYSQIVNDFQKGDIAEGYSVSREKKESFPLTVTSAQKNPTAFYLCASSIGQGVSSGELFFGEGSRLTVL.

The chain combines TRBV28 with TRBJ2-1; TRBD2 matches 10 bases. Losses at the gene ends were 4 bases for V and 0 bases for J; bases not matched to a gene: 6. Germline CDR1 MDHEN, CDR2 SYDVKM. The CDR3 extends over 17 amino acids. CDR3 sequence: CASSSTSGVGSYNEQFF. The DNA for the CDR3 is TGTGCCAGCAGTTCAACTAGCGGGGTCGGCTCCTACAATGAGCAGTTCTTC.

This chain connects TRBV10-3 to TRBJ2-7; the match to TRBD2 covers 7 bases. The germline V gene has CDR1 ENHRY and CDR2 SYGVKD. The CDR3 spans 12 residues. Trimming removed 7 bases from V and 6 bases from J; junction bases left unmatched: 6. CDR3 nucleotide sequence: TGTGCCATCATGGGGGGAGGGCTCGAGCAGTACTTC. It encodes CAIMGGGLEQYF.

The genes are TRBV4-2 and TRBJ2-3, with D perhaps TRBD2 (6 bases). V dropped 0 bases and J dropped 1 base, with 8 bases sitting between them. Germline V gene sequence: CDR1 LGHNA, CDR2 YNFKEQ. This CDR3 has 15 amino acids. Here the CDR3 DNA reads TGTGCCAGCAGCCAAGACGGGACTGGCACAGATACGCAGTATTTT. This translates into CASSQDGTGTDTQYF.

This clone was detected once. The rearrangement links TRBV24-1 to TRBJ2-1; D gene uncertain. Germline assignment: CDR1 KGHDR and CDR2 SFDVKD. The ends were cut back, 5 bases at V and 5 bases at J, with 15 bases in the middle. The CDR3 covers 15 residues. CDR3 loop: CATSGGQHWNNEQFF. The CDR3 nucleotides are TGTGCCACCAGTGGCGGCCAACACTGGAACAATGAGCAGTTCTTC.

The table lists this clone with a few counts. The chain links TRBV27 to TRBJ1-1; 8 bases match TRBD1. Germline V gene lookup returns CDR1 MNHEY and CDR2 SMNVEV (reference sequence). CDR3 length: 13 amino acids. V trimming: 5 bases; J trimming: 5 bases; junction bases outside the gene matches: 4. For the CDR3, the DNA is TGTGCCAGCAGTCTATACAGGGGGACTGAAGCTTTCTTT. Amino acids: CASSLYRGTEAFF.

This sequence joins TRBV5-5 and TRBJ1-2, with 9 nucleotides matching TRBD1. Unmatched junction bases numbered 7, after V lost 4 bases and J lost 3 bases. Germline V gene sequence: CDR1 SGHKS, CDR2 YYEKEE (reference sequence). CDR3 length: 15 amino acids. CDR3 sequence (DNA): TGTGCCAGCAGCCCGAGGACAGGGGACGACTATGGCTACACCTTC. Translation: CASSPRTGDDYGYTF.

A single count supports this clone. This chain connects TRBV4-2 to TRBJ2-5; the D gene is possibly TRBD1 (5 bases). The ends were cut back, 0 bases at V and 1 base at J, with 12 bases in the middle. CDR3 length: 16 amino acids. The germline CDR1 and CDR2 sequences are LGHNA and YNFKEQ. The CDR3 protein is CASSQDLLGAQETQYF. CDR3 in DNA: TGTGCCAGCAGCCAAGATCTTTTAGGGGCCCAAGAGACCCAGTACTTC.

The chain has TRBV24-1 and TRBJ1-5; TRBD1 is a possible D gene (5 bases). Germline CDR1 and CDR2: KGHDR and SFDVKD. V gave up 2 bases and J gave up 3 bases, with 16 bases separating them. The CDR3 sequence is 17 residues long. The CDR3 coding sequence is TGTGCCACCAGTGATTCTATTACAGGCACACCCAATCAGCCCCAGCATTTT. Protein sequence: CATSDSITGTPNQPQHF.

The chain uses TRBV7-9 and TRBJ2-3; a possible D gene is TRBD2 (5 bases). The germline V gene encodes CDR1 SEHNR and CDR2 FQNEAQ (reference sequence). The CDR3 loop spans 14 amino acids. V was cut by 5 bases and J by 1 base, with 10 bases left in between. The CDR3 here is CASSPSSGTDTQYF. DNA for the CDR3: TGTGCCAGCAGCCCTAGCTCGGGCACAGATACGCAGTATTTT.

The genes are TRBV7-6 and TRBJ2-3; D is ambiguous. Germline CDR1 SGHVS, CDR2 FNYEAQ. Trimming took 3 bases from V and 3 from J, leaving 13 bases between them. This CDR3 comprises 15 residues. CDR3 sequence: CASSLNSRNTDTQYF. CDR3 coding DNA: TGTGCCAGCAGCTTGAACTCGCGCAATACAGATACGCAGTATTTT.

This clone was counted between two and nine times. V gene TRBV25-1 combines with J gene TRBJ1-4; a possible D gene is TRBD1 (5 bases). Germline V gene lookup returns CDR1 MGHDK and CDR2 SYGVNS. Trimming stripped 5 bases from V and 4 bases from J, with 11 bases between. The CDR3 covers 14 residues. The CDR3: CASSSGTVNEKLFF. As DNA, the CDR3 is TGTGCCAGCAGTAGCGGGACGGTTAATGAAAAACTGTTTTTT.

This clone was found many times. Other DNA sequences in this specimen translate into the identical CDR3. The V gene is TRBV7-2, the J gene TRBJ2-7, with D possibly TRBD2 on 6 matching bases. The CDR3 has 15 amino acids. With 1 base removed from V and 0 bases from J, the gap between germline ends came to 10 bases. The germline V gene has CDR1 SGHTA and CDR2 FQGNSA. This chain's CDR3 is CASSLGGGISYEQYF. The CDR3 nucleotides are TGTGCCAGCAGCTTAGGTGGGGGGATCTCCTACGAGCAGTACTTC. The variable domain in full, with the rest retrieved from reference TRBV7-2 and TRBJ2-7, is GAGVSQSPSNKVTEKGKDVELRCDPISGHTALYWYRQSLGQGLEFLIYFQGNSAPDKSGLPSDRFSAERTGGSVSTLTIQRTQQEDSAVYLCASSLGGGISYEQYFGPGTRLTVT.

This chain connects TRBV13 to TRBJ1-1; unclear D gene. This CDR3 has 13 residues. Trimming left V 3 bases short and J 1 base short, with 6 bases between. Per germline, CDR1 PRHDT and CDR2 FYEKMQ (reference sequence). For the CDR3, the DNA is TGTGCCAGCAGCTTGAGGCAGAACACTGAAGCTTTCTTT. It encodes CASSLRQNTEAFF.

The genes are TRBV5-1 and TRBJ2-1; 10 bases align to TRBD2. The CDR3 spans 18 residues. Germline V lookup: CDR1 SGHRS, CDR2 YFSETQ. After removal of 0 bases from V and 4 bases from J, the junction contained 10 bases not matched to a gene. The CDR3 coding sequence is TGCGCCAGCAGCTTGGGTCTAGCGGGGGCCACTTTTTACAATGAGCAGTTCTTC. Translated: CASSLGLAGATFYNEQFF.

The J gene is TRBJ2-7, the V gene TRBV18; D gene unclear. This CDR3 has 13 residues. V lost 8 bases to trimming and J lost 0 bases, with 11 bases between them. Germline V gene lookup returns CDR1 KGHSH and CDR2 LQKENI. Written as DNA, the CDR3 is TGTGCCAGCAATGAGCGTAACTCCTACGAGCAGTACTTC. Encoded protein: CASNERNSYEQYF.

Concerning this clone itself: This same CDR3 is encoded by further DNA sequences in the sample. The CDR3 protein is CASSRTSGIYEQYF. The CDR3 nucleotides are TGTGCCAGCAGTAGAACCAGCGGTATCTACGAGCAGTACTTC. The chain joins TRBV6-5 to TRBJ2-7; a possible D gene is TRBD2 (5 bases). The V gene's germline CDR1 is MNHEY and CDR2 SVGAGI. The CDR3 contains 14 residues. V lost 5 bases and J lost 3, with 14 bases in between.

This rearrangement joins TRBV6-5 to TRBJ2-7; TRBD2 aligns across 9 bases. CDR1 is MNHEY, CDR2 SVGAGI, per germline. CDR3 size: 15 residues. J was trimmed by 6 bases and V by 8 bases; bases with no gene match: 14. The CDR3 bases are TGTGCCAGCCGCGGGGGGGGAGCGGGAGAATCCGAGCAGTACTTC. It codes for CASRGGGAGESEQYF.

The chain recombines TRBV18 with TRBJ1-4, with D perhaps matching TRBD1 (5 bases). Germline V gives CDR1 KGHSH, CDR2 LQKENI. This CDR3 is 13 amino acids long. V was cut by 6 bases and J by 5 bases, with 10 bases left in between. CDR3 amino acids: CASSRGFNEKLFF. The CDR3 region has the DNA TGTGCCAGCTCTCGGGGGTTCAATGAAAAACTGTTTTTT.

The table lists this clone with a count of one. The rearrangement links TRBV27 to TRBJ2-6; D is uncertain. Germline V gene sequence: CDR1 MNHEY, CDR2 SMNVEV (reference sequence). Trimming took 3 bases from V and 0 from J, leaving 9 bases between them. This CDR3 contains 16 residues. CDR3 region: CASSFNGVSGANVLTF. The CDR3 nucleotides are TGTGCCAGCAGTTTTAATGGAGTCTCTGGGGCCAACGTCCTGACTTTC.

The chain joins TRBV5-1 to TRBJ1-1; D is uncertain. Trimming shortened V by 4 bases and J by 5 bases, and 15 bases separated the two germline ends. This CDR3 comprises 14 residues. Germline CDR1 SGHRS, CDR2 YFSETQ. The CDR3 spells CASSPSEPWTEAFF. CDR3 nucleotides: TGCGCCAGCAGCCCATCGGAGCCATGGACTGAAGCTTTCTTT.

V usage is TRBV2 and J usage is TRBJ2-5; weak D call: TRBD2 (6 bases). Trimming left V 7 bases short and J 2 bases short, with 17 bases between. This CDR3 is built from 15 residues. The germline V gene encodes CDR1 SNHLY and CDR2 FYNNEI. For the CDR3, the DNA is TGTGCCAGCATGACGTCGGGACTTCAACAAGAGACCCAGTACTTC. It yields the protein CASMTSGLQQETQYF.

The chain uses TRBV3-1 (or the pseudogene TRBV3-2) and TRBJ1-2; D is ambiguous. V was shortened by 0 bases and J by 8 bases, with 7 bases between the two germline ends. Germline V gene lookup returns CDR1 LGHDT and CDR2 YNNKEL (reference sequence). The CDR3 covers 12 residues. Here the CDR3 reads CASSQEMGGYTF. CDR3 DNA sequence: TGTGCCAGCAGCCAAGAAATGGGCGGCTACACCTTC.